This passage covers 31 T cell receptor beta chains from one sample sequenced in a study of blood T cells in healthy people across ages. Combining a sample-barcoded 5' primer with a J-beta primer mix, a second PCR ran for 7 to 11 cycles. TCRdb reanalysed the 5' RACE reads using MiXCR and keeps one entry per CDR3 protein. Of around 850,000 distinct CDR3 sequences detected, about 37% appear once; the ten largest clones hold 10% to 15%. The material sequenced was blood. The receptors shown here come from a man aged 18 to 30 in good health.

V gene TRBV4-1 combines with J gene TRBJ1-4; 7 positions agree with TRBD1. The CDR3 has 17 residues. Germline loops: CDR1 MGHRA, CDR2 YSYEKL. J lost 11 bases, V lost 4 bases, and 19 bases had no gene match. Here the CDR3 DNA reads TGCGCCAGCAGCCTGACAGGGTTTAGAACTCGAGCGTGGAAACTGTTTTTT. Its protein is CASSLTGFRTRAWKLFF.

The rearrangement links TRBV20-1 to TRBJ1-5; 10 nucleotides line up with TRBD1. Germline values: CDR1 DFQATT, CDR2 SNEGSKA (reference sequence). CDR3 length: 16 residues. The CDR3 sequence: CGLLRTGGSRNQPQHF. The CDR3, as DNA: TGCGGTCTTTTGCGGACAGGGGGTTCCCGAAATCAGCCCCAGCATTTT.

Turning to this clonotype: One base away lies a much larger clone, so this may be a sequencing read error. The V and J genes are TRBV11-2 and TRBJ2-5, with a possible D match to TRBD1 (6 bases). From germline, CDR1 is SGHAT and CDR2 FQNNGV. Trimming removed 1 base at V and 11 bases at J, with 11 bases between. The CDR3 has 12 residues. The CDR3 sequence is CASSLADRKQYF. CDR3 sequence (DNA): TGTGCCAGCAGCTTAGCGGACAGAAAGCAGTACTTC.

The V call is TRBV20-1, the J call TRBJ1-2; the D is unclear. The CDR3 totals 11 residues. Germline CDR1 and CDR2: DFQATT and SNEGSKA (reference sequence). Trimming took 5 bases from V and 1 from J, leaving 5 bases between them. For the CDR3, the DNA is TGCAGTGCTCAGAGTAACTATGGCTACACCTTC. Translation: CSAQSNYGYTF.

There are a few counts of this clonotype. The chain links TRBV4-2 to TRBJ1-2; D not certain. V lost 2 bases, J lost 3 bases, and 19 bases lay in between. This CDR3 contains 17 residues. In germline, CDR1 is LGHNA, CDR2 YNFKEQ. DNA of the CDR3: TGTGCCAGCAGCCAACCCGTAGGCAAGACGACTCACTATGGCTACACCTTC. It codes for CASSQPVGKTTHYGYTF.

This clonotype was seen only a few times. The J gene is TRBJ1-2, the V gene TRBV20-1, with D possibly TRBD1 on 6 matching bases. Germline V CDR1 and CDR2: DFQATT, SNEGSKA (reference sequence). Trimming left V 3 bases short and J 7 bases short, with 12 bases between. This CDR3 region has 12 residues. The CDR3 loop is CSASPQGPGYTF. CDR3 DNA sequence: TGCAGTGCTAGCCCACAGGGACCTGGCTACACCTTC.

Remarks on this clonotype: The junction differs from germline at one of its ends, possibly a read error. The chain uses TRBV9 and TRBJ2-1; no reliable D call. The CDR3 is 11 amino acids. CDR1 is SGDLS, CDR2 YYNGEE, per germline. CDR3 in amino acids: CASSLSNGQFF. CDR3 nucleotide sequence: TGTGCCAGCAGCCTCTCGAATGGGCAGTTCTTC.

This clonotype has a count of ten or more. The CDR3 DNA is TGCAGCGTTGTTCGTGGATCCTACAATGAGCAGTTCTTC. Protein product: CSVVRGSYNEQFF. The chain joins TRBV29-1 to TRBJ2-1; D is unclear. Germline lookup yields CDR1 SQVTM and CDR2 ANQGSEA. The length of the CDR3 is 13 residues. The germline V and J ends were trimmed by 4 bases and 1 base, with 8 bases remaining between them.

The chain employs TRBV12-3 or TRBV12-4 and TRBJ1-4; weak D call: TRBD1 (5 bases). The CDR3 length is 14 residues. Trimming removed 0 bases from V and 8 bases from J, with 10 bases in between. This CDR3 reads CASSLAWGREKLFF. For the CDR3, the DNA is TGTGCCAGCAGTTTAGCATGGGGCAGGGAAAAACTGTTTTTT.

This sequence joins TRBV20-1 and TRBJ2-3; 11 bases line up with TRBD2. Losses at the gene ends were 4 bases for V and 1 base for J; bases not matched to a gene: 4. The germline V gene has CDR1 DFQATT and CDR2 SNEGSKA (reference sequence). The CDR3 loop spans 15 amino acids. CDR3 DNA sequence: TGCAGTGCTATAGGACTAGCGGGCGGCACAGATACGCAGTATTTT. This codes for CSAIGLAGGTDTQYF.

The CDR3 region is CAIGSPKPYEQYF. DNA of the CDR3: TGTGCCATCGGTTCGCCAAAACCATACGAGCAGTACTTC. V gene TRBV10-3 combines with J gene TRBJ2-7; D ambiguous. This CDR3 has 13 amino acids. Germline CDR1 and CDR2: ENHRY and SYGVKD. V lost 8 bases and J 4 bases, leaving 15 bases between the germline ends.

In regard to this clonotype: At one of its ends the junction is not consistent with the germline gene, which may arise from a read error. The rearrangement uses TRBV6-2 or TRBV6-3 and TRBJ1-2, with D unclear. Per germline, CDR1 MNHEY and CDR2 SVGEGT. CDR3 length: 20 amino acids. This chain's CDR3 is CAGSYSRGSQLTITNYGYTF. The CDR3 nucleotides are TGTGCCGGCAGTTACTCGAGAGGATCCCAGCTGACTATCACCAACTATGGCTACACCTTC.

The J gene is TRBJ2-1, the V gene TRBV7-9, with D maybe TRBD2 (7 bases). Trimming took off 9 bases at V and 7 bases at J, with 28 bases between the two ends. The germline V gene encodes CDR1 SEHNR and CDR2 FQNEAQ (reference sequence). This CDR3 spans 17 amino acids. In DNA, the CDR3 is TGTGCCAGTACCCAGCACGTTGTCGGGGGGCCCCTAAATGAGCAGTTCTTC. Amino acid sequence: CASTQHVVGGPLNEQFF.

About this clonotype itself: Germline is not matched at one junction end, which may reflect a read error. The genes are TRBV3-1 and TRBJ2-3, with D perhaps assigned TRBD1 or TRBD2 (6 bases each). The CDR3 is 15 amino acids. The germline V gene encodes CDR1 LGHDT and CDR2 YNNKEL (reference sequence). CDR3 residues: CAISGSGGGLDTQYF. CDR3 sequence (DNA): TGTGCCATCAGCGGGTCTGGTGGGGGCTTAGATACGCAGTATTTT.

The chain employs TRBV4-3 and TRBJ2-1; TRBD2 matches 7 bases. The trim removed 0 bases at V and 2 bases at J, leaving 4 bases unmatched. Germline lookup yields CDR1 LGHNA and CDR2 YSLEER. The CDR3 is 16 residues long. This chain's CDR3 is CASSQEEAGAYNEQFF. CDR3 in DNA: TGCGCCAGCAGCCAAGAAGAGGCGGGGGCCTACAATGAGCAGTTCTTC.

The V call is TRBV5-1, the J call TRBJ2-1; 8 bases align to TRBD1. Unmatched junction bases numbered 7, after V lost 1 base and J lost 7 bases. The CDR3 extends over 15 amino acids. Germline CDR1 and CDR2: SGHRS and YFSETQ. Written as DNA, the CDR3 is TGCGCCAGCAGCTTGATCAGGGGGCAGCGGAATGAGCAGTTCTTC. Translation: CASSLIRGQRNEQFF.

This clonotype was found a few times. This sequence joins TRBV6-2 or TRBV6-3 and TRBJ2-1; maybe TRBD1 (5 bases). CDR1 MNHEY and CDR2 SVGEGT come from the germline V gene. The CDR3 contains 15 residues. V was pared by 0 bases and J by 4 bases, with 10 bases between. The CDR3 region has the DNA TGTGCCAGCAGTTACTCCCCAGGGATTTACAATGAGCAGTTCTTC. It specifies CASSYSPGIYNEQFF.

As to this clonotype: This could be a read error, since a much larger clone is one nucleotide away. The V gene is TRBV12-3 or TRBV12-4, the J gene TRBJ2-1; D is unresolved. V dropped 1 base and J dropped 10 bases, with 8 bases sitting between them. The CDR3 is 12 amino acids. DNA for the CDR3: TGTGCCAGCAGTTTAGTACACTACGAGCAGTTCTTC. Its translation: CASSLVHYEQFF.

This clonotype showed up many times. CDR3 nucleotide sequence: TGCAGTGCTAGTCTAGCGGGGGAAGATACGCAGTATTTT. It codes for CSASLAGEDTQYF. The chain couples TRBV20-1 to TRBJ2-3; 10 bases match TRBD2. Germline values: CDR1 DFQATT, CDR2 SNEGSKA (reference sequence). The CDR3 is 13 amino acids. Germline trimming cut 3 bases from V and 5 bases from J; bases unmatched to any gene: 2.

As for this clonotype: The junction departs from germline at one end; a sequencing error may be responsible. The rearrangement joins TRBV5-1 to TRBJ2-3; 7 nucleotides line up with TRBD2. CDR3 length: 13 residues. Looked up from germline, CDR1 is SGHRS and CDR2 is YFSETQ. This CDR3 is CAGSLALGGQEYF. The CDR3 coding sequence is TGCGCCGGCAGCTTGGCCTTGGGAGGGCAGGAGTATTTT.

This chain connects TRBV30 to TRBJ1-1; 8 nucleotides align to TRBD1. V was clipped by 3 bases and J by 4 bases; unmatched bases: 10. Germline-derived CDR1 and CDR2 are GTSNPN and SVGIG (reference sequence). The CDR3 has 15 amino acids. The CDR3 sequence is CAWRYPGGWSTEAFF. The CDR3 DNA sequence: TGTGCCTGGAGGTACCCAGGGGGCTGGAGCACTGAAGCTTTCTTT.

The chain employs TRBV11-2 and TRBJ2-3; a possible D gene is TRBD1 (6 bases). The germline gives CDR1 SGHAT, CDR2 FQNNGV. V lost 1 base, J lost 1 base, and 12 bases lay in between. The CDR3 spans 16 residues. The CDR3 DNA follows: TGTGCCAGCAGCTTAGGGGGGCCAGCTCGCACAGATACGCAGTATTTT. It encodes CASSLGGPARTDTQYF.

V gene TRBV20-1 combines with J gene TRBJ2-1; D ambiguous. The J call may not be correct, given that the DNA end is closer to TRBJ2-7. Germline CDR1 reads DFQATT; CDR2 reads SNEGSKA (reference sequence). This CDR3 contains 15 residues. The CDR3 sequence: CSARSVESSYNEQYF. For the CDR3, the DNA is TGCAGTGCTAGATCTGTCGAAAGCTCCTACAATGAGCAGTACTTC.

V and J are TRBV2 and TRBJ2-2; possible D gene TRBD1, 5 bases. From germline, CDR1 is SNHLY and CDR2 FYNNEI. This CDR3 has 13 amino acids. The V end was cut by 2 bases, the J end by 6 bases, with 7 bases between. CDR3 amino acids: CASSERGSGELFF. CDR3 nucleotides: TGTGCCAGCAGTGAAAGGGGATCCGGGGAGCTGTTTTTT.

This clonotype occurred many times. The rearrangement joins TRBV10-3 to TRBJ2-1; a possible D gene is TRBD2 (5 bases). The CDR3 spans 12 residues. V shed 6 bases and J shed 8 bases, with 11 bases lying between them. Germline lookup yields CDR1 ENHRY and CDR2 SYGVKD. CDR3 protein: CAISEGSDEQFF. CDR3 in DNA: TGTGCCATCAGCGAGGGAAGCGATGAGCAGTTCTTC.

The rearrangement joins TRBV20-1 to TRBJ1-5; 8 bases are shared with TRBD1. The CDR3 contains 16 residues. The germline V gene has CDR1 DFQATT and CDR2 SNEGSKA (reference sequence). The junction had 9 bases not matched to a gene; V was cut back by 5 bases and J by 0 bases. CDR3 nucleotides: TGCAGTGCTCTGGACAGGGTAGGGTATAGCAATCAGCCCCAGCATTTT. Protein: CSALDRVGYSNQPQHF.

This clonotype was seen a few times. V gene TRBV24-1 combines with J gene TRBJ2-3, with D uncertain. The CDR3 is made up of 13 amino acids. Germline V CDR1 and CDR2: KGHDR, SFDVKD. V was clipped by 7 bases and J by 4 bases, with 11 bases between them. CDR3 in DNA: TGTGCCACCAGCGCGATGGGTGCAGATACGCAGTATTTT. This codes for CATSAMGADTQYF.

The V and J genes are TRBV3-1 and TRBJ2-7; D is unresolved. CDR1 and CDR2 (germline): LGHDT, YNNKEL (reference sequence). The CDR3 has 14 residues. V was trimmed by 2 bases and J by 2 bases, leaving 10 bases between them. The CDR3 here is CASSQFGVTYEQYF. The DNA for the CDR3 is TGTGCCAGCAGCCAATTTGGGGTTACCTACGAGCAGTACTTC.

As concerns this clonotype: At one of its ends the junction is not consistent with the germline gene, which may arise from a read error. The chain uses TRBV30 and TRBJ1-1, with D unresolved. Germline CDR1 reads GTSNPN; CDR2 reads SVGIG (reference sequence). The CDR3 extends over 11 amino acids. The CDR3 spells CAGSNGPGAFF. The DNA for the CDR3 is TGTGCCGGGAGTAACGGCCCTGGGGCTTTCTTT.

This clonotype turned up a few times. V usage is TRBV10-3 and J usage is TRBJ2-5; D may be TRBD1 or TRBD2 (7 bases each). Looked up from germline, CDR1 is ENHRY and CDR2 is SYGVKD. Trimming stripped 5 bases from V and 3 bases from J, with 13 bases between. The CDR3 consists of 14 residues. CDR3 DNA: TGTGCCATCAGTTCAGGGGGGGCCGAAGAGACCCAGTACTTC. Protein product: CAISSGGAEETQYF.

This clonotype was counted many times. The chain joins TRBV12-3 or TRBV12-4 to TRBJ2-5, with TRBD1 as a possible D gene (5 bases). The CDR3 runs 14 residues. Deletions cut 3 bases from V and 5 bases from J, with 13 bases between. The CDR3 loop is CASSLAGSRETQYF. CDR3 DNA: TGTGCCAGCAGTTTGGCAGGGTCCAGGGAGACCCAGTACTTC.